The 19 T cell receptor beta chains in this list originate from one sample, sequenced in a study of blood T cell repertoires in COVID-19. Sequencing was performed with immunoSEQ multiplex PCR; in TCRdb, only in-frame clones are kept and a portion is missing. The sample includes just under 65,000 clones, roughly 78% of them seen just once. Input material: peripheral blood. The source is a man aged 60 to 75 with COVID-19, enrolled during active disease.

The chain uses TRBV5-6 and TRBJ2-7; 11 bases are shared with TRBD2. Germline trimming cut 0 bases from V and 4 bases from J; bases unmatched to any gene: 9. Per germline, CDR1 SGHDT and CDR2 YYEEEE. CDR3 length equals 17 residues. As DNA, the CDR3 is TGTGCCAGCAGCTTGGGGACTAGCGGGTCCTATTTTTACGAGCAGTACTTC. Translated: CASSLGTSGSYFYEQYF.

The chain couples TRBV9 to TRBJ1-6; no clear D. Germline CDR1 reads SGDLS; CDR2 reads YYNGEE. CDR3 size: 13 residues. V dropped 4 bases and J dropped 8 bases, with 10 bases sitting between them. CDR3: CASSTRLDSPLHF. The CDR3 DNA is TGTGCCAGCAGCACCCGGTTAGATTCACCCCTCCACTTT.

This chain connects TRBV19 to TRBJ2-5, with D possibly being TRBD1 (5 bases). Trimming pared 5 bases from V and 4 bases from J, leaving 8 bases between. Germline CDR1 reads LNHDA; CDR2 reads SQIVND (reference sequence). This CDR3 spans 12 amino acids. This CDR3 is CASSGQGETQYF. CDR3 coding DNA: TGTGCCAGTAGTGGTCAGGGAGAGACCCAGTACTTC.

The rearrangement links TRBV5-1 to TRBJ1-1; possible D gene TRBD1, 5 bases. There are 16 residues in the CDR3. Germline V gene lookup returns CDR1 SGHRS and CDR2 YFSETQ. The V end was cut by 1 base, the J end by 0 bases, with 13 bases between. The CDR3 is CASSLSGAHLNTEAFF. Written as DNA, the CDR3 is TGCGCCAGCAGCTTGTCTGGGGCCCACCTGAACACTGAAGCTTTCTTT.

The chain joins TRBV19 to TRBJ2-2, with 7 bases identical to TRBD2. The CDR3 length is 16 residues. V was pared by 5 bases and J by 2 bases, with 8 bases of the junction left unmatched. Germline CDR1 LNHDA, CDR2 SQIVND (reference sequence). CDR3 in DNA: TGTGCCAGTAGTCCCACGGGACTAACAAACACCGGGGAGCTGTTTTTT. This sequence encodes CASSPTGLTNTGELFF. The whole variable domain, filled in from reference TRBV19 and TRBJ2-2, reads DGGITQSPKYLFRKEGQNVTLSCEQNLNHDAMYWYRQDPGQGLRLIYYSQIVNDFQKGDIAEGYSVSREKKESFPLTVTSAQKNPTAFYLCASSPTGLTNTGELFFGEGSRLTVL.

The rearrangement uses TRBV18 and TRBJ2-7, with 10 bases aligning to TRBD1. The CDR3 is 14 residues long. V gave up 4 bases and J gave up 5 bases; unmatched junction bases: 5. Germline lookup yields CDR1 KGHSH and CDR2 LQKENI. The CDR3 protein is CASSRDRGWDEQYF. In DNA, the CDR3 is TGTGCCAGCTCACGGGACAGGGGATGGGACGAGCAGTACTTC.

Points on this clone: Relative to the germline gene, one junction end is altered; a read error may explain this. This rearrangement joins TRBV5-1 to TRBJ2-4; 8 bases map to TRBD2. The length of the CDR3 is 12 residues. From germline, CDR1 is SGHRS and CDR2 YFSETQ. DNA of the CDR3: TGCGCCAGCAGCTTGCGGGAGGGAATCTTAGACTTC. Its protein is CASSLREGILDF.

The CDR3 loop reads CASSVGTGDSPLHF. The CDR3 DNA follows: TGTGCCAGCAGCGTCGGGACAGGGGACTCACCCCTCCACTTT. The V and J genes are TRBV9 and TRBJ1-6; 10 nucleotides line up with TRBD1. CDR1 and CDR2 from the germline V gene are SGDLS and YYNGEE. The ends lost 2 bases at V and 10 bases at J; junction bases unmatched: 3. The CDR3 runs to 14 residues.

This sequence joins TRBV2 and TRBJ1-2; tentatively, D is TRBD1 (5 bases). The CDR3 is 13 amino acids. Trimming shortened V by 7 bases and J by 4 bases, and 13 bases separated the two germline ends. The germline CDR1 and CDR2 sequences are SNHLY and FYNNEI. The CDR3, as DNA: TGTGCCAGCATAGTCGGGGGAGGCTATGGCTACACCTTC. It codes for CASIVGGGYGYTF.

This clone was counted a single time. This rearrangement joins TRBV10-3 to TRBJ2-3; the D is unclear. CDR3 length: 11 residues. The V end lost 10 bases, the J end lost 6 bases, and 11 bases lay between the germline ends. CDR1 and CDR2 from the germline V gene are ENHRY and SYGVKD. The CDR3 loop reads CATFYYDTQYF. The CDR3 bases are TGTGCCACCTTCTATTACGATACGCAGTATTTT.

The chain is built from TRBV27 and TRBJ2-7; D is perhaps TRBD2 (7 bases). The V gene lost 4 bases and the J gene lost 5 bases, with 15 bases spanning the gap. CDR1 and CDR2 from the germline V gene are MNHEY and SMNVEV (reference sequence). The CDR3 extends over 14 amino acids. The CDR3 here is CASSWGGAFNEQYF. The CDR3 DNA is TGTGCCAGCAGTTGGGGGGGCGCGTTCAACGAGCAGTACTTC.

V is TRBV7-2 and J is TRBJ1-2; no definite D call. V lost 2 bases and J lost 2, with 6 bases in between. Germline CDR1 reads SGHTA; CDR2 reads FQGNSA. This CDR3 has 13 residues. CDR3 residues: CASSLQLNYGYTF. The CDR3, as DNA: TGTGCCAGCAGCTTACAACTGAACTATGGCTACACCTTC.

Only one count was recorded for this clone. The chain recombines TRBV11-2 with TRBJ1-6; TRBD1 matches at 7 bases. The CDR3 length is 15 residues. Trimming cost V 4 bases and J 9 bases; bases outside gene matches: 9. Germline loops: CDR1 SGHAT, CDR2 FQNNGV. CDR3 sequence reads: CASSWNDREPSPLHF. The CDR3, as DNA: TGTGCCAGCAGCTGGAACGACAGGGAACCTTCACCCCTCCACTTT. The full variable domain, with the rest looked up from reference TRBV11-2 and TRBJ1-6, is EAGVAQSPRYKIIEKRQSVAFWCNPISGHATLYWYQQILGQGPKLLIQFQNNGVVDDSQLPKDRFSAERLKGVDSTLKIQPAKLEDSAVYLCASSWNDREPSPLHFGNGTRLTVT.

This clone was recorded a few times. The genes are TRBV19 and TRBJ1-6; no firm D call. Per germline, CDR1 LNHDA and CDR2 SQIVND (reference sequence). Trimming stripped 5 bases from V and 5 bases from J, with 13 bases between. The CDR3 runs to 15 residues. The CDR3 DNA follows: TGTGCCAGTAGTCTCCATGTGGGCGATAATTCACCCCTCCACTTT. Its protein is CASSLHVGDNSPLHF. The full variable domain, in which reference TRBV19 and TRBJ1-6 provide the parts outside the CDR3, is DGGITQSPKYLFRKEGQNVTLSCEQNLNHDAMYWYRQDPGQGLRLIYYSQIVNDFQKGDIAEGYSVSREKKESFPLTVTSAQKNPTAFYLCASSLHVGDNSPLHFGNGTRLTVT.

This chain connects TRBV6-6 to TRBJ2-6, with TRBD2 identical over 8 bases. This CDR3 region has 15 residues. V gave up 11 bases and J gave up 0 bases; unmatched junction bases: 6. Looked up from germline, CDR1 is MNHNY and CDR2 is SVGAGI (reference sequence). The CDR3 nucleotides read TGTGCCGGACGACTAGCGAGCTCTGGGGCCAACGTCCTGACTTTC. It codes for CAGRLASSGANVLTF.

This clone was detected ten times or more. The V gene is TRBV14, the J gene TRBJ1-2; D remains unclear. CDR1 and CDR2 (germline): SGHDN, FVKESK. Trimming shortened V by 4 bases and J by 4 bases, and 10 bases separated the two germline ends. This CDR3 has 13 amino acids. The CDR3 reads CASSLGGPYGYTF. The DNA of the CDR3 is TGTGCCAGCAGCCTAGGCGGGCCCTATGGCTACACCTTC.

This chain uses TRBV6-5 with TRBJ1-5; D gene unclear. Trimming pared 0 bases from V and 5 bases from J, leaving 5 bases between. This CDR3 spans 13 amino acids. CDR1 and CDR2 (germline): MNHEY, SVGAGI. The CDR3 protein is CASSYSAHQPQHF. DNA for the CDR3: TGTGCCAGCAGTTACTCGGCCCATCAGCCCCAGCATTTT.

The V and J genes are TRBV7-3 and TRBJ2-2; weak D call: TRBD2 (5 bases). Germline V CDR1 and CDR2: SGHTA, FQGTGA. V shed 3 bases and J shed 4 bases, with 6 bases lying between them. This CDR3 is 13 amino acids long. The CDR3 DNA is TGTGCCAGCAGCTTTAGCGTCACCGGGGAGCTGTTTTTT. The encoded protein is CASSFSVTGELFF.

This clone was observed a single time. The chain is built from TRBV5-1 and TRBJ1-5; D remains unclear. The V gene lost 4 bases and the J gene lost 4 bases, with 9 bases spanning the gap. CDR1 is SGHRS, CDR2 YFSETQ, per germline. There are 13 residues in the CDR3. The CDR3: CASSPDGNQPQHF. The CDR3 DNA sequence: TGCGCCAGCAGCCCCGACGGGAATCAGCCCCAGCATTTT.